What follows are 11 T cell receptor beta chains derived from one specimen sequenced in a study of cytomegalovirus exposure and HLA in healthy donors. Profiled with immunoSEQ multiplex PCR; TCRdb holds only in-frame clones, not every one. Seen here are approximately 150,000 clones, about 89% observed once, and the top ten hold less than 3.5%. Sample: PBMCs. These receptors all come from a man between 18 and 29 years old in good health and CMV-seropositive.

The V call is TRBV4-3, the J call TRBJ1-1, with TRBD1 matching 9 bases. The J segment lost 1 base and the V segment lost 1 base, leaving 13 bases of the junction unmatched. This CDR3 is built from 19 residues. From germline, CDR1 is LGHNA and CDR2 YSLEER. The CDR3 loop is CASSQALGTGYDGNTEAFF. In DNA form, the CDR3 reads TGCGCCAGCAGCCAAGCTCTGGGGACAGGGTACGACGGGAACACTGAAGCTTTCTTT.

This chain connects TRBV29-1 to TRBJ2-4; D possibly corresponds to TRBD2 (6 bases). The germline CDR1 and CDR2 sequences are SQVTM and ANQGSEA. Trimming took 8 bases from V and 14 from J, leaving 22 bases between them. The CDR3 is made up of 12 amino acids. CDR3 loop: CSTQPLEGTEYF. As DNA, the CDR3 is TGCAGCACTCAACCGTTGGAGGGGACGGAGTACTTC.

There are many counts of this clone. The chain links TRBV7-2 to TRBJ1-3, with D possibly being TRBD1 (6 bases). Germline CDR1 and CDR2: SGHTA and FQGNSA. The CDR3 runs 13 residues. V was shortened by 2 bases and J by 4 bases, with 6 bases between the two germline ends. The CDR3 DNA reads as TGTGCCAGCAGCTTACAGGGGGGAAACACCATATATTTT. Translating it yields CASSLQGGNTIYF.

The rearrangement joins TRBV27 to TRBJ2-1; TRBD1 is a possible D gene (6 bases). In germline, CDR1 is MNHEY, CDR2 SMNVEV (reference sequence). With 6 bases removed from V and 0 bases from J, the gap between germline ends came to 12 bases. CDR3 length equals 15 residues. This CDR3 reads CASRGDMFSYNEQFF. The CDR3 nucleotides read TGTGCCAGCAGGGGGGACATGTTCTCCTACAATGAGCAGTTCTTC.

The rearrangement uses TRBV6-5 and TRBJ2-7; D remains unclear. Germline assignment: CDR1 MNHEY and CDR2 SVGAGI. Trimming pared 6 bases from V and 3 bases from J, leaving 6 bases between. The CDR3 is made up of 11 amino acids. This CDR3 reads CASSENYEQYF. The CDR3 region has the DNA TGTGCCAGCAGCGAGAACTACGAGCAGTACTTC.

The chain joins TRBV5-4 to TRBJ1-2; D is undetermined. Germline V gene data show CDR1 as SGHNT and CDR2 as YYREEE (reference sequence). The CDR3 has 16 residues. The germline V and J ends were trimmed by 4 bases and 3 bases, with 19 bases remaining between them. The CDR3 DNA is TGTGCCAGCAGCCCGAGAACGAAATCGCCCGACTATGGCTACACCTTC. This translates into CASSPRTKSPDYGYTF. The whole variable domain, filled in from reference TRBV5-4 and TRBJ1-2, reads ETGVTQSPTHLIKTRGQQVTLRCSSQSGHNTVSWYQQALGQGPQFIFQYYREEENGRGNFPPRFSGLQFPNYSSELNVNALELDDSALYLCASSPRTKSPDYGYTFGSGTRLTVV.

This clone was seen only once. The chain is built from TRBV27 and TRBJ2-7; TRBD2 is a possible D gene (5 bases). Germline CDR1 is MNHEY and CDR2 is SMNVEV (reference sequence). V was trimmed by 4 bases and J by 4 bases, leaving 11 bases between them. CDR3 length equals 13 residues. In DNA form, the CDR3 reads TGTGCCAGCAGTTCTGAGGGTATGTACGAGCAGTACTTC. The encoded protein is CASSSEGMYEQYF.

This chain's CDR3 is CASSDPQGWMDRWPQHF. The CDR3 coding sequence is TGTGCCAGCAGTGACCCACAGGGATGGATGGACAGGTGGCCCCAGCATTTT. V usage is TRBV6-1 and J usage is TRBJ1-5; TRBD1 matches 7 bases. CDR1 MNHNS and CDR2 SASEGT come from the germline V gene. V shed 3 bases and J 9 bases; nucleotides not matched to a gene: 17. The CDR3 runs 17 residues.

The chain recombines TRBV27 with TRBJ1-1; D is perhaps TRBD1 (5 bases). The germline V and J ends were trimmed by 8 bases and 7 bases, with 17 bases remaining between them. Germline CDR1 is MNHEY and CDR2 is SMNVEV (reference sequence). The CDR3 is 13 amino acids. CDR3 in amino acids: CASATVGEDEAFF. CDR3 coding DNA: TGTGCCAGCGCGACAGTAGGGGAAGATGAAGCTTTCTTT.

The chain has TRBV27 and TRBJ2-7; D may be TRBD2 (5 bases). The V end was cut by 5 bases, the J end by 1 base, with 12 bases between. The CDR3 is 14 amino acids. Germline lookup yields CDR1 MNHEY and CDR2 SMNVEV (reference sequence). This CDR3 reads CASSIRRTSYEQYF. DNA of the CDR3: TGTGCCAGCAGTATCCGGAGGACTTCCTACGAGCAGTACTTC.

This clone was seen a single time. The chain carries TRBV9 and TRBJ2-1; 9 bases match TRBD2. With V trimmed by 4 bases and J by 2 bases, 4 bases remained unmatched. CDR3 length: 15 residues. In germline, CDR1 is SGDLS, CDR2 YYNGEE. In DNA form, the CDR3 reads TGTGCCAGCAGCCCTAGCGGGAACCCCTACAATGAGCAGTTCTTC. Its protein is CASSPSGNPYNEQFF.